The sequence of this TCR beta chain was determined in a study of shared clonotypes between healthy human individuals. Study findings and constraints: Naive subsets generally exceeded memory subsets in estimated richness. The sole specimen, blood, was sampled, and tissue repertoires likely differ. Clonotype sharing among donors likely depends on sequencing depth.

A word on this clone: Its antigen is unidentified.

Genomic DNA from each subset was divided evenly over several immunoSEQ plates. The data were produced by immunoSEQ multiplex PCR, yet TCRdb's version contains in-frame clones alone and is incomplete. The repertoire holds some 1.5 million clones, with nearly 99% as singletons. V gave up 4 bases and J gave up 5 bases; unmatched junction bases: 17. CDR1 and CDR2 (germline): MDHEN, SYDVKM. The CDR3 contains 17 residues. This chain uses TRBV28 with TRBJ2-7; 7 nucleotides line up with TRBD1. The clonotype was recovered from a man between 25 and 39 years old in good health. Sequenced: naive CD4+ T cells sorted from blood. Specified subset: CD45RA+ positively selected. CDR3 DNA sequence: TGTGCCAGCAGTTGGGCGGATAGGGGGCTCCCTCTCGACGAGCAGTACTTC. Translated, it gives CASSWADRGLPLDEQYF.